One and the same sample provided the 20 T cell receptor beta chains below, sequenced in a study of T and B cells in COVID-19 patients. BIOMED2 TRB-A/B primer pools were used in multiplex TRB PCR. TCRdb itself ran the multiplex PCR reads through MiXCR, one entry per CDR3 protein. This repertoire shows roughly 7,000 distinct CDR3 sequences, 31% found once; its top ten account for 20% to 25%. From blood, about 240-500 ng of genomic DNA served as TRB template. Sequencing input: blood. The source is a human donor with active COVID-19.

In this sample, this clonotype turned up a few times. The chain has TRBV6-5 and TRBJ1-2; 11 bases match TRBD1. CDR1 MNHEY and CDR2 SVGAGI come from the germline V gene. V dropped 6 bases and J dropped 4; count of bases not matched to a gene: 13. This CDR3 is 17 amino acids long. Written as DNA, the CDR3 is TGTGCCAGCAGCTGGACAGGGGGCGACCCCCAGCTCTATGGCTACACCTTC. This gives the protein CASSWTGGDPQLYGYTF.

J is TRBJ2-5 and V is TRBV7-2; 12 bases align to TRBD2. J was trimmed by 4 bases and V by 7 bases; bases with no gene match: 22. CDR3 size: 20 residues. The germline V gene has CDR1 SGHTA and CDR2 FQGNSA. This CDR3 reads CASNPPGSSGGGWSRETQYF. CDR3 DNA: TGTGCCAGCAACCCCCCTGGCTCTAGCGGGGGGGGCTGGTCGAGAGAGACCCAGTACTTC.

The V gene is TRBV2, the J gene TRBJ2-7; D perhaps matches TRBD1 (6 bases). The CDR3 loop spans 16 amino acids. Germline V CDR1 and CDR2: SNHLY, FYNNEI. The V and J ends lost 3 bases and 1 base respectively, with 16 bases between them. CDR3 amino acids: CASSDSGHRGSYEQYF. The DNA of the CDR3 is TGTGCCAGCAGTGACTCGGGACACCGAGGTTCCTACGAGCAGTACTTC.

In its sample, this clonotype was seen a few times. The chain is built from TRBV18 and TRBJ1-5, with a tentative D call TRBD1 (5 bases). The V end was cut by 8 bases, the J end by 11 bases, with 22 bases between. Germline loops: CDR1 KGHSH, CDR2 LQKENI. The CDR3 is made up of 14 amino acids. CDR3 nucleotide sequence: TGTGCCAGCGATGGGACGGGACCAGCCGGGGCCCAGCATTTT. It is translated as CASDGTGPAGAQHF. Variable domain in full (rest from reference TRBV18 and TRBJ1-5): NAGVMQNPRHLVRRRGQEARLRCSPMKGHSHVYWYRQLPEEGLKFMVYLQKENIIDESGMPKERFSAEFPKEGPSILRIQQVVRGDSAAYFCASDGTGPAGAQHFGDGTRLSIL.

This clonotype is termed medium-sized (0.01 to 0.1%). The rearrangement links TRBV19 to TRBJ2-5; 7 bases agree with TRBD1. V shed 1 base, J shed 5 bases, and the junction held 7 bases outside the gene matches. The CDR3 is 15 amino acids. The germline V gene has CDR1 LNHDA and CDR2 SQIVND (reference sequence). CDR3 sequence reads: CASSIGQGHPETQYF. The CDR3, as DNA: TGTGCCAGTAGTATAGGACAGGGACACCCGGAGACCCAGTACTTC.

In this sample, this clonotype turned up once. J is TRBJ2-7 and V is TRBV7-9; TRBD1 is a possible D gene (6 bases). CDR1 and CDR2 (germline): SEHNR, FQNEAQ (reference sequence). The CDR3 runs to 12 residues. Trimming shortened V by 5 bases and J by 4 bases, and 9 bases separated the two germline ends. CDR3 in amino acids: CASSATGYEQYF. CDR3 coding DNA: TGTGCCAGCAGCGCTACAGGGTACGAGCAGTACTTC.

The chain uses TRBV6-5 and TRBJ2-4; TRBD1 matches at 9 bases. The CDR3 spans 15 residues. Looked up from germline, CDR1 is MNHEY and CDR2 is SVGAGI. Germline trimming cut 4 bases from V and 8 bases from J; bases unmatched to any gene: 9. For the CDR3, the DNA is TGTGCCAGCAGTTCTCCGGGACAGGGAGGGCACATTCAGTACTTC. This codes for CASSSPGQGGHIQYF.

This clonotype showed up just once. The junction shows a germline mismatch at one end, possibly a read error. J is TRBJ1-1 and V is TRBV6-2 or TRBV6-3; D possibly corresponds to TRBD1 (5 bases). This CDR3 is built from 14 residues. Per the germline V gene, CDR1 is MNHEY and CDR2 is SVGEGT. This CDR3 reads CASSWNRFGTESFF. CDR3 DNA sequence: TGTGCCAGCAGCTGGAACAGGTTTGGGACTGAATCTTTCTTT.

The V and J genes are TRBV6-5 and TRBJ1-1, with 9 positions matching TRBD1. Per germline, CDR1 MNHEY and CDR2 SVGAGI. With 6 bases clipped from V and 2 bases from J, the junction kept 4 bases outside the gene matches. This CDR3 has 14 residues. Written as DNA, the CDR3 is TGTGCCAGCAGGTCACAGGGGGCCAACACTGAAGCTTTCTTT. It codes for CASRSQGANTEAFF.

By sample fraction, this clonotype is medium-sized. The J gene is TRBJ1-3, the V gene TRBV19; D is unclear. In germline, CDR1 is LNHDA, CDR2 SQIVND (reference sequence). This CDR3 spans 11 amino acids. CDR3 region: CPGKIRNTIYF. CDR3 in DNA: TGTCCCGGGAAGATCAGAAACACCATATATTTT.

Sample share makes this clonotype medium-sized. The chain combines TRBV6-5 with TRBJ2-7; 8 nucleotides agree with TRBD1. The CDR3 contains 12 residues. Germline values: CDR1 MNHEY, CDR2 SVGAGI. V trimming: 10 bases; J trimming: 5 bases; junction bases outside the gene matches: 7. As DNA, the CDR3 is TGTGCCACCTTCGGGACAGGTAACGAGCAGTACTTC. Its translation: CATFGTGNEQYF.

To note about this clonotype: One junction end does not reproduce the germline sequence, and a read error may be involved. The rearrangement links TRBV7-6 to TRBJ1-1; D might be TRBD1 (6 bases). Germline CDR1 and CDR2: SGHVS and FNYEAQ. The CDR3 spans 14 residues. DNA of the CDR3: TGTGCCTGCAGCTTGAACAGGGAGGACACTGAAGCTTTCTTT. Translating it yields CACSLNREDTEAFF.

The chain recombines TRBV4-1 with TRBJ1-6; D is unclear. Trimming removed 3 bases from V and 9 bases from J, with 21 bases in between. The CDR3 runs 17 residues. Looked up from germline, CDR1 is MGHRA and CDR2 is YSYEKL. The CDR3 sequence: CASSQDSGPQNRSPLHF. DNA of the CDR3: TGCGCCAGCAGCCAGGATTCCGGGCCTCAAAACCGTTCACCCCTCCACTTT.

V and J are TRBV27 and TRBJ2-3; 7 positions match TRBD2. The CDR3 has 14 amino acids. Germline CDR1 and CDR2: MNHEY and SMNVEV (reference sequence). V dropped 3 bases and J dropped 2; count of bases not matched to a gene: 2. CDR3 region: CASSFGGDTDTQYF. The DNA of the CDR3 is TGTGCCAGCAGTTTTGGGGGGGACACAGATACGCAGTATTTT.

The chain uses TRBV19 and TRBJ1-1, with 10 bases aligning to TRBD1. The germline gives CDR1 LNHDA, CDR2 SQIVND (reference sequence). This CDR3 has 14 residues. With 5 bases clipped from V and 6 bases from J, the junction kept 6 bases outside the gene matches. The CDR3 DNA is TGTGCCAGTAGTTCAGACAGGGGGCCAGCTGAAGCTTTCTTT. It yields the protein CASSSDRGPAEAFF.

This clonotype was seen a handful of times. J is TRBJ1-5 and V is TRBV27; the D gene is possibly TRBD1 (5 bases). V was clipped by 8 bases and J by 4 bases, with 21 bases between them. Germline CDR1 and CDR2: MNHEY and SMNVEV (reference sequence). The CDR3 runs 16 residues. CDR3: CASWSRQGGGNQPQHF. In nucleotides, the CDR3 is TGTGCCAGCTGGTCGAGGCAGGGAGGTGGAAATCAGCCCCAGCATTTT.

The chain employs TRBV12-3 or TRBV12-4 and TRBJ1-4; unclear D gene. V lost 3 bases, J lost 6 bases, and 17 bases lay in between. This CDR3 comprises 16 residues. The CDR3 sequence is CASSFTVWGIDEKLFF. CDR3 coding DNA: TGTGCCAGCAGTTTTACCGTTTGGGGAATTGATGAAAAACTGTTTTTT.

J is TRBJ1-5 and V is TRBV12-3 or TRBV12-4; 9 bases are shared with TRBD1. The CDR3 consists of 15 residues. The V segment lost 7 bases and the J segment 3 bases; nucleotides outside the gene matches: 7. CDR3 loop: CASTDRGGYNQPQHF. As DNA, the CDR3 is TGTGCCAGCACGGACAGGGGAGGATACAATCAGCCCCAGCATTTT.

The chain links TRBV7-9 to TRBJ2-6; a possible D gene is TRBD1 (6 bases). Per germline, CDR1 SEHNR and CDR2 FQNEAQ (reference sequence). V was cut by 5 bases and J by 3 bases, with 11 bases left in between. The CDR3 is made up of 15 amino acids. The CDR3 DNA reads TGTGCCAGCAGCAACCTCAGGGGTGGGGCCAACGTCCTGACTTTC. Amino acids: CASSNLRGGANVLTF.

The chain is built from TRBV24-1 and TRBJ1-5, with 11 bases identical to TRBD1. V dropped 2 bases and J dropped 2; count of bases not matched to a gene: 7. There are 18 residues in the CDR3. Germline CDR1 is KGHDR and CDR2 is SFDVKD. The chain's CDR3 is CATSDSSRTGGGNQPQHF. The DNA of the CDR3 is TGTGCCACCAGTGATTCTTCCAGGACAGGGGGCGGCAATCAGCCCCAGCATTTT.